The 14 T cell receptor beta chains given below trace back to one sample, sequenced in a study of blood T cells in healthy people across ages. Then a second PCR, running roughly 7 to 11 cycles, was carried out with a sample-barcoded 5' primer and a J-beta primer mix. A single record per CDR3 protein comes from TCRdb applying MiXCR to the 5' RACE reads. The sample includes approximately 690,000 distinct CDR3 sequences, roughly 58% of them seen just once. The specimen was blood. The receptors stem from a man in his sixties in good health.

This clonotype was counted a few times. The genes are TRBV5-1 and TRBJ2-2; possible D gene TRBD2, 5 bases. The CDR3 extends over 15 amino acids. Germline values: CDR1 SGHRS, CDR2 YFSETQ. V was clipped by 1 base and J by 3 bases, with 10 bases between them. The CDR3 bases are TGCGCCAGCAGCTTGACTAGTTGGGACACCGGGGAGCTGTTTTTT. Amino acids: CASSLTSWDTGELFF.

A few counts support this clonotype. The chain has TRBV3-1 and TRBJ2-5; 9 bases line up with TRBD2. From germline, CDR1 is LGHDT and CDR2 YNNKEL (reference sequence). The trim removed 5 bases at V and 9 bases at J, leaving 7 bases unmatched. CDR3 length equals 13 residues. CDR3 sequence reads: CASSSGTSRSQYF. The CDR3 region has the DNA TGTGCCAGCAGCTCCGGGACTAGCAGGTCCCAGTACTTC.

This chain joins TRBV5-6 and TRBJ1-1; weak D call: TRBD1 (5 bases). Deletions cut 6 bases from V and 7 bases from J, with 19 bases between. CDR1 and CDR2 (germline): SGHDT, YYEEEE. The CDR3 covers 14 residues. CDR3 protein: CASTPALWGFEAFF. CDR3 bases: TGTGCCAGCACTCCGGCGTTGTGGGGGTTTGAAGCTTTCTTT.

The chain joins TRBV5-1 to TRBJ2-1; a weak D match, TRBD2 (5 bases). Trimming cost V 0 bases and J 8 bases, with 15 bases left between them. CDR3 length: 15 amino acids. Germline V lookup: CDR1 SGHRS, CDR2 YFSETQ. CDR3 loop: CASSLAGNSGYEQFF. CDR3 sequence (DNA): TGCGCCAGCAGCTTGGCCGGGAACAGTGGTTATGAGCAGTTCTTC.

About this clonotype: Just one base apart from a much larger clone, this may be a read error. The chain employs TRBV7-2 and TRBJ2-1, with D unresolved. This CDR3 comprises 15 residues. V gave up 2 bases and J gave up 0 bases, with 8 bases separating them. Germline V gene sequence: CDR1 SGHTA, CDR2 FQGNSA. The CDR3 DNA reads TGTGCCAGCAGCTTAATGGTGGCCTCCTACAATGAGCAGTTCTTC. Protein: CASSLMVASYNEQFF.

The V call is TRBV28, the J call TRBJ2-6; D remains unclear. Looked up from germline, CDR1 is MDHEN and CDR2 is SYDVKM. The CDR3 is made up of 14 amino acids. V gave up 8 bases and J gave up 2 bases, with 10 bases separating them. DNA of the CDR3: TGTGCCAGCGGTCCAGTGGCTGGGGCCAACGTCCTGACTTTC. Protein sequence: CASGPVAGANVLTF.

This clonotype was observed many times. One end of the junction varies from germline; a read error may be responsible. CDR3 in amino acids: CASSGQGTYEQYF. The CDR3 DNA reads TGTGCCAGCAGTGGACAGGGCACCTACGAGCAGTACTTC. The chain couples TRBV5-1 to TRBJ2-7; 8 nucleotides match TRBD1. CDR3 length: 13 residues. Germline V gene sequence: CDR1 SGHRS, CDR2 YFSETQ.

This clonotype was seen a few times. This chain uses TRBV29-1 with TRBJ1-5; tentatively, D is TRBD1 (5 bases). From germline, CDR1 is SQVTM and CDR2 ANQGSEA. V lost 1 base and J lost 6, with 13 bases in between. The CDR3 runs 14 residues. CDR3 DNA sequence: TGCAGCGTTGAAGTGGCCCAGGGCGGTCAGCCCCAGCATTTT. Amino acids: CSVEVAQGGQPQHF.

This chain connects TRBV12-5 to TRBJ2-4; tentatively, D is TRBD1 or TRBD2 (5 bases each). The J call may be incorrect, as the DNA end agrees better with TRBJ2-5. CDR1 and CDR2 (germline): LGHNT, FRNRAP. This CDR3 has 15 residues. This CDR3 is CASGLVGWGQETQYF. The CDR3 nucleotides read TGTGCTAGTGGTTTGGTAGGATGGGGGCAAGAGACCCAGTACTTC.

The V call is TRBV5-5, the J call TRBJ2-7, with D possibly being TRBD2 (5 bases). Germline CDR1 SGHKS, CDR2 YYEKEE (reference sequence). The CDR3 covers 14 residues. Trimming stripped 2 bases from V and 0 bases from J, with 9 bases between. In nucleotides, the CDR3 is TGTGCCAGCAGCTTCGGGGTTCCCTCCTACGAGCAGTACTTC. Protein: CASSFGVPSYEQYF.

The chain has TRBV5-1 and TRBJ2-1, with D perhaps matching TRBD2 (6 bases). This CDR3 has 16 residues. V was trimmed by 3 bases and J by 0 bases, leaving 13 bases between them. In germline, CDR1 is SGHRS, CDR2 YFSETQ. CDR3 bases: TGCGCCAGCAGCTCACATCGGGGGTCCTCCTACAATGAGCAGTTCTTC. It codes for CASSSHRGSSYNEQFF.

This clonotype has a handful of counts. The rearrangement links TRBV7-6 to TRBJ1-5; the D is unclear. The CDR3 is 14 residues long. Trimming took 1 base from V and 7 from J, leaving 11 bases between them. Per germline, CDR1 SGHVS and CDR2 FNYEAQ. The CDR3 DNA reads TGTGCCAGCAGCTTAGTTGGGTCCGGGCAGCCCCAGCATTTT. This translates into CASSLVGSGQPQHF.

The V call is TRBV7-8, the J call TRBJ1-1; TRBD1 might be the D (5 bases). The V gene lost 5 bases and the J gene lost 3 bases, with 10 bases spanning the gap. CDR3 length: 13 residues. Germline lookup yields CDR1 SGHVS and CDR2 FQNEAQ. CDR3 protein: CASSGREDTEAFF. CDR3 nucleotide sequence: TGTGCCAGCAGCGGCAGGGAGGACACTGAAGCTTTCTTT.

The chain couples TRBV27 to TRBJ2-5, with D possibly being TRBD1 (5 bases). This CDR3 is 15 amino acids long. The V end was cut by 2 bases, the J end by 2 bases, with 12 bases between. Germline V gene lookup returns CDR1 MNHEY and CDR2 SMNVEV (reference sequence). CDR3 sequence: CASSLMGRQQETQYF. The CDR3 nucleotides read TGTGCCAGCAGTTTAATGGGGCGTCAGCAAGAGACCCAGTACTTC.